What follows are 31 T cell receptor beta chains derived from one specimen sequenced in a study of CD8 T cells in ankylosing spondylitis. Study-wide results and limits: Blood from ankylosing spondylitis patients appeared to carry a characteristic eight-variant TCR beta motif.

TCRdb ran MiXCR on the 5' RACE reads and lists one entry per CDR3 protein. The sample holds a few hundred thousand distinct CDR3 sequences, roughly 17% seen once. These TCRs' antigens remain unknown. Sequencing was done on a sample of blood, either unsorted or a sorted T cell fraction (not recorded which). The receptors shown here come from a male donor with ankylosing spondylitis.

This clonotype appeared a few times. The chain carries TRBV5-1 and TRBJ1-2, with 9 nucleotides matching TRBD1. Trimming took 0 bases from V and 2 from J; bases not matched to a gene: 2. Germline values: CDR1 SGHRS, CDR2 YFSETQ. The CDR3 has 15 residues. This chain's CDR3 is CASSLGTGDNYGYTF. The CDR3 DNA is TGCGCCAGCAGCTTGGGGACAGGGGACAACTATGGCTACACCTTC.

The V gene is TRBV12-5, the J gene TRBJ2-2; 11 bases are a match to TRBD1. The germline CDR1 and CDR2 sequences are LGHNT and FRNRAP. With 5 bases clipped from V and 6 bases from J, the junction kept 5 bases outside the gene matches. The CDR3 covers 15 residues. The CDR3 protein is CASGQRTGGPGELFF. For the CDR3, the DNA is TGTGCTAGTGGTCAGAGGACAGGGGGCCCCGGGGAGCTGTTTTTT.

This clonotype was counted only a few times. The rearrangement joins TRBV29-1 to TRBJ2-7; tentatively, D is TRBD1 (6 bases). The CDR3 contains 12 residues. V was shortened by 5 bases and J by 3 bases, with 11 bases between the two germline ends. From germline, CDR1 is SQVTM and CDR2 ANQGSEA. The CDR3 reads CSVLGGNYEQYF. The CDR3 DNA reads TGCAGCGTTTTAGGGGGAAACTACGAGCAGTACTTC.

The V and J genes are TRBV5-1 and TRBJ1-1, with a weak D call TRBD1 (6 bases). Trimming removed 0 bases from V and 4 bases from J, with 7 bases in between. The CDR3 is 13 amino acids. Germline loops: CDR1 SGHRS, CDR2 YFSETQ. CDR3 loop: CASSLVQGTEAFF. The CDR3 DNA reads TGCGCCAGCAGCTTGGTACAGGGCACTGAAGCTTTCTTT.

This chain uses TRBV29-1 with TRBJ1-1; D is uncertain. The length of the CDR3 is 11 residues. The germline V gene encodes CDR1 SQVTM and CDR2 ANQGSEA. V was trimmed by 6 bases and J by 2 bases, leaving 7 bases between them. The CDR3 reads CSVRNNTEAFF. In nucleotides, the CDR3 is TGCAGCGTGAGGAACAACACTGAAGCTTTCTTT.

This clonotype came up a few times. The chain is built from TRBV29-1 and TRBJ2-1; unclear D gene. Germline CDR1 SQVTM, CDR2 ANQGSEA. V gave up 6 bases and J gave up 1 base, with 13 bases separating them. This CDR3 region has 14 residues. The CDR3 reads CSVGDLTSYNEQFF. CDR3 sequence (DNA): TGCAGCGTCGGCGACTTAACGTCCTACAATGAGCAGTTCTTC.

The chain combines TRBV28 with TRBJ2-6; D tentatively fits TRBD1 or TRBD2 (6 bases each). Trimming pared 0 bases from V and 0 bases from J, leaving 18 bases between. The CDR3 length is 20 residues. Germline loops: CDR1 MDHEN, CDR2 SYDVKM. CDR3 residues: CASSLWMGAGTSSGANVLTF. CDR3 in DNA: TGTGCCAGCAGTTTATGGATGGGGGCTGGGACTTCCTCTGGGGCCAACGTCCTGACTTTC. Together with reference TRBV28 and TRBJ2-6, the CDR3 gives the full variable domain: DVKVTQSSRYLVKRTGEKVFLECVQDMDHENMFWYRQDPGLGLRLIYFSYDVKMKEKGDIPEGYSVSREKKERFSLILESASTNQTSMYLCASSLWMGAGTSSGANVLTFGAGSRLTVL.

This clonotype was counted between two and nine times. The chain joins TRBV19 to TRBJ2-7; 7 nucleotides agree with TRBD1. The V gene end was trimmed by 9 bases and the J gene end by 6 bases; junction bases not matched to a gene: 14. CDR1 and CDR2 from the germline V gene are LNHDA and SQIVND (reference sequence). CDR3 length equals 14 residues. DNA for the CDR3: TGTGCCAGCAGGGAGACAGGGACCCCTGCCGAGCAGTACTTC. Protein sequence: CASRETGTPAEQYF.

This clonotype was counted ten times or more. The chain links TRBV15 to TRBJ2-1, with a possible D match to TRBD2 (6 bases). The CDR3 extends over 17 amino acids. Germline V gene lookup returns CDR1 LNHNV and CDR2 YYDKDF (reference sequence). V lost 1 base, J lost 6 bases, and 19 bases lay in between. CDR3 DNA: TGTGCCACCAGCAGAGCCCCCATGGGGGGTTCTTTCAATGAGCAGTTCTTC. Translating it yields CATSRAPMGGSFNEQFF.

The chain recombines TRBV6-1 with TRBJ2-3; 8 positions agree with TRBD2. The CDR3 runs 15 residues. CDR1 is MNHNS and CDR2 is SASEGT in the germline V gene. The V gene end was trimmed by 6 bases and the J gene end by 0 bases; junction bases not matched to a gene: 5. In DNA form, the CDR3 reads TGTGCCAGCAGAAATAGCGGGGCTAGCACAGATACGCAGTATTTT. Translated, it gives CASRNSGASTDTQYF.

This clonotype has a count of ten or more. The CDR3 is CASSLPRGYGYTF. CDR3 bases: TGTGCCAGCAGTCTTCCCCGAGGCTATGGCTACACCTTC. V is TRBV12-3 or TRBV12-4 and J is TRBJ1-2; D remains ambiguous. This CDR3 comprises 13 residues. Trimming took 5 bases from V and 4 from J, leaving 11 bases between them.

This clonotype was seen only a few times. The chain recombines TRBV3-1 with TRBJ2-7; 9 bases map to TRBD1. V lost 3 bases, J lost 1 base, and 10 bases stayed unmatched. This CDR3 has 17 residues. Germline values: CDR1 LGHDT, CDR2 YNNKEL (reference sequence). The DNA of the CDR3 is TGTGCCAGCAGCCATTCCTGGCGAGGGACAGGGTCCTACGAGCAGTACTTC. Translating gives CASSHSWRGTGSYEQYF.

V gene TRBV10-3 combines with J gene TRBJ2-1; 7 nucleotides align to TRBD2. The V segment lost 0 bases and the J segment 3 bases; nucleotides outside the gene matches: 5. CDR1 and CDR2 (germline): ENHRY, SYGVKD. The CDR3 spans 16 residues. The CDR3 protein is CAISESAPGGYNEQFF. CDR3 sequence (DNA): TGTGCCATCAGTGAGTCGGCGCCGGGGGGCTACAATGAGCAGTTCTTC.

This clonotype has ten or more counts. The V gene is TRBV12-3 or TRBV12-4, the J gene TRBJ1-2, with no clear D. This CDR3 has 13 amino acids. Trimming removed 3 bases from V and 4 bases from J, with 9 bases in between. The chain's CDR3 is CASSLMEGYGYTF. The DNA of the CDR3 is TGTGCCAGCAGTTTGATGGAAGGCTATGGCTACACCTTC.

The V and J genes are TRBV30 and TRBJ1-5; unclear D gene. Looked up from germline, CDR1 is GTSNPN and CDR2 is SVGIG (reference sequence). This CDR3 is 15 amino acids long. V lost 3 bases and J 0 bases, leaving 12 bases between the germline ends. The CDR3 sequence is CAWREQRNSNQPQHF. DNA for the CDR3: TGTGCCTGGAGGGAACAGAGGAATAGCAATCAGCCCCAGCATTTT. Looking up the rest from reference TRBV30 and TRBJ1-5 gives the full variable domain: SQTIHQWPATLVQPVGSPLSLECTVEGTSNPNLYWYRQAAGRGLQLLFYSVGIGQISSEVPQNLSASRPQDRQFILSSKKLLLSDSGFYLCAWREQRNSNQPQHFGDGTRLSIL.

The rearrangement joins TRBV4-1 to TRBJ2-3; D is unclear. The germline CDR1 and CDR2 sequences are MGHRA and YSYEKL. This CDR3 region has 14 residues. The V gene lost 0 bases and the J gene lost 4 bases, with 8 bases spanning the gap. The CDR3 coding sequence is TGCGCCAGCAGCCAAGATGCTCGTGCAGATACGCAGTATTTT. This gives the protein CASSQDARADTQYF.

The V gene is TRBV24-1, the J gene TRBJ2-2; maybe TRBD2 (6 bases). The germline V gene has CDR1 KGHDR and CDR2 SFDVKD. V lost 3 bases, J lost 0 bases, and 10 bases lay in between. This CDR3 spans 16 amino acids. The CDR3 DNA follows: TGTGCCACCAGTGATCCCGGGGGAACGAACACCGGGGAGCTGTTTTTT. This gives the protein CATSDPGGTNTGELFF.

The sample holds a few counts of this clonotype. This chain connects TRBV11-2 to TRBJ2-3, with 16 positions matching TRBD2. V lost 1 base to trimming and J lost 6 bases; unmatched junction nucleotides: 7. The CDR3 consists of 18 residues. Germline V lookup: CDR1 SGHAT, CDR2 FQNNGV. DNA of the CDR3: TGTGCCAGCAGCTTAGTGGGGACTAGCGGGAGGGCCTCGGATACGCAGTATTTT. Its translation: CASSLVGTSGRASDTQYF.

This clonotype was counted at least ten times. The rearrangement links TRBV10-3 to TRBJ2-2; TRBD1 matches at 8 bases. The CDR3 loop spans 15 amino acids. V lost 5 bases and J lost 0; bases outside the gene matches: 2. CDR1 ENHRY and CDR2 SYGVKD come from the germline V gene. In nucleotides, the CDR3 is TGTGCCATCAGTCGACAGGGGACGAACACCGGGGAGCTGTTTTTT. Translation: CAISRQGTNTGELFF.

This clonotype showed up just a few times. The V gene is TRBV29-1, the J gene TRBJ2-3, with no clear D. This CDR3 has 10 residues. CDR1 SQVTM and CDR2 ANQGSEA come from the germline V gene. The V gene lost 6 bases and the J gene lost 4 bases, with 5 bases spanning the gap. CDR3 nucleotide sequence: TGCAGCGTCGGCCCAGATACGCAGTATTTT. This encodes CSVGPDTQYF.

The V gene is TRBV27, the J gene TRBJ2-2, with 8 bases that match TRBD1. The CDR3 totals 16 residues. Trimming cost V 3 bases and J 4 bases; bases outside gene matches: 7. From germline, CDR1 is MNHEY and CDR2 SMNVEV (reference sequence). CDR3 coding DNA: TGTGCCAGCAGTTTTGTCAGGGGGCGCATCACCGGGGAGCTGTTTTTT. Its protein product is CASSFVRGRITGELFF.

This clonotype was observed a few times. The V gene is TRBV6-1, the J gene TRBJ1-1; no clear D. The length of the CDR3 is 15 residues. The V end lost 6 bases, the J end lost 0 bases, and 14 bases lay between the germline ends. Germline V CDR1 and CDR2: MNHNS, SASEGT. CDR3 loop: CASRTHRVMNTEAFF. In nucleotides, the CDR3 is TGTGCCAGCAGGACCCACAGAGTCATGAACACTGAAGCTTTCTTT.

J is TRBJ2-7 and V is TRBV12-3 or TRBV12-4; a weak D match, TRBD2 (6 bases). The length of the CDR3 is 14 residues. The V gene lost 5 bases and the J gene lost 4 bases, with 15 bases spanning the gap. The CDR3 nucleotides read TGTGCCAGCAGTCCAACCGCGGGGACTTACGAGCAGTACTTC. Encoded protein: CASSPTAGTYEQYF.

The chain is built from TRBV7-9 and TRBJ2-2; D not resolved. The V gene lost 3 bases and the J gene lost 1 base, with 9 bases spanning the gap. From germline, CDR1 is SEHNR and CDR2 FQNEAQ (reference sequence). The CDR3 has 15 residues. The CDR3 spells CASSFPQRNTGELFF. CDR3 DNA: TGTGCCAGCAGCTTCCCCCAGAGGAACACCGGGGAGCTGTTTTTT. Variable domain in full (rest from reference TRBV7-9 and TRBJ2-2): DTGVSQNPRHKITKRGQNVTFRCDPISEHNRLYWYRQTLGQGPEFLTYFQNEAQLEKSRLLSDRFSAERPKGSFSTLEIQRTEQGDSAMYLCASSFPQRNTGELFFGEGSRLTVL.

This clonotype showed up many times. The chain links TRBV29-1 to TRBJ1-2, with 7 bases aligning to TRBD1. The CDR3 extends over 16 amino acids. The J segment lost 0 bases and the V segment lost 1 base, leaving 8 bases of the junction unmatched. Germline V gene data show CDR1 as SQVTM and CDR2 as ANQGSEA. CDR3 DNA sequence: TGCAGCGTTGAAGGGGGCGGACAGGTAGCTAACTATGGCTACACCTTC. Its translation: CSVEGGGQVANYGYTF.

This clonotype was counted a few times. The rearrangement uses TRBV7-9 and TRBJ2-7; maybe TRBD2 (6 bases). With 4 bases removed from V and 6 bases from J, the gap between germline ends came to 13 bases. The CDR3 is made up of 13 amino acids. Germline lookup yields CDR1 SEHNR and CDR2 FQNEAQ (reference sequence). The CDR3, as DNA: TGTGCCAGCAGCTCTACGACCGGGGGCGAGCAGTACTTC. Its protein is CASSSTTGGEQYF.

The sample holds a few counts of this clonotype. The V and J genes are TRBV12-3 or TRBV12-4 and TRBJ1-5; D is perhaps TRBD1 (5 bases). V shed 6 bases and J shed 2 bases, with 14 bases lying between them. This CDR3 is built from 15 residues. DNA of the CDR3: TGTGCCAGCAGCCCCTCAGGGACGGGCAATCAGCCCCAGCATTTT. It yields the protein CASSPSGTGNQPQHF.

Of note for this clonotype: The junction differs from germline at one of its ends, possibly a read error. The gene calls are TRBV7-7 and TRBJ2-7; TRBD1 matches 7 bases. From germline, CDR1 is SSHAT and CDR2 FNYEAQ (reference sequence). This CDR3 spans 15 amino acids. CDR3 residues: CASSRTQGSSYEQYF. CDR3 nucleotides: TGTGCTAGCAGCCGGACACAGGGGAGCTCCTACGAGCAGTACTTC.

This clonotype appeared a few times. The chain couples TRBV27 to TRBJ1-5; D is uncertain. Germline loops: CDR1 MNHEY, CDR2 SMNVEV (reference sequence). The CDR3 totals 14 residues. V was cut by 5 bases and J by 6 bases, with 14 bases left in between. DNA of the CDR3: TGTGCCAGCAGTCTTAACGGGGATCGTCAGCCCCAGCATTTT. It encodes CASSLNGDRQPQHF.

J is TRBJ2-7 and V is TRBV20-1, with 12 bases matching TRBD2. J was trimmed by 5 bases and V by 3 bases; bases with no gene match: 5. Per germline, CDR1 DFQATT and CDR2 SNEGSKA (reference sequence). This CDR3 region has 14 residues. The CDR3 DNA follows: TGCAGTGCTAGTTGGGGACTAGCGGGCCACGAGCAGTACTTC. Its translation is CSASWGLAGHEQYF.

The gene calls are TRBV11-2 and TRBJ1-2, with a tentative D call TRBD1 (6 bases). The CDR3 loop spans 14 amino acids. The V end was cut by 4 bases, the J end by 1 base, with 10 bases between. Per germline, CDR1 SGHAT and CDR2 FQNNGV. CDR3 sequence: CASSWTDNNYGYTF. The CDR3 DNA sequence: TGTGCCAGCAGCTGGACAGACAATAACTATGGCTACACCTTC.